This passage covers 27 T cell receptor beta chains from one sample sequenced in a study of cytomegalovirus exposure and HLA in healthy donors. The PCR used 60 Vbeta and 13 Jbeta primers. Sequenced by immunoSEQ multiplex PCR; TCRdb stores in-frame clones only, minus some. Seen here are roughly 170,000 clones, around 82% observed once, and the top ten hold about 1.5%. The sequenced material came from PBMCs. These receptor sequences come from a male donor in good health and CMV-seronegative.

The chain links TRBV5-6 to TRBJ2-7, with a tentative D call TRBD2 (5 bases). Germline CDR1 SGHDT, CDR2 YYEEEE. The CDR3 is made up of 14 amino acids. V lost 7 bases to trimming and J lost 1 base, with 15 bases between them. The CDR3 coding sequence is TGTGCCAGCCGACTGGAGGACGGATCCTACGAGCAGTACTTC. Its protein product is CASRLEDGSYEQYF.

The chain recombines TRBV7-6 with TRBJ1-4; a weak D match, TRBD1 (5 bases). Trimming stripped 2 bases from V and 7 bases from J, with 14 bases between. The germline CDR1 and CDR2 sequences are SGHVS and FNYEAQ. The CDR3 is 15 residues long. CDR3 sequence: CASSLLNQGGEKLFF. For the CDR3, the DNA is TGTGCCAGCAGCTTATTAAATCAGGGTGGTGAAAAACTGTTTTTT.

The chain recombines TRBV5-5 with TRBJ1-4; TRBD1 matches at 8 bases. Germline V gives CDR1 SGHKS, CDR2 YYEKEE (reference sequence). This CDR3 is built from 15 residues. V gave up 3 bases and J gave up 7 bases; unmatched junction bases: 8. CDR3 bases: TGTGCCAGCAGCTGGGGGAACAGGGGGGGTGAAAAACTGTTTTTT. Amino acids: CASSWGNRGGEKLFF.

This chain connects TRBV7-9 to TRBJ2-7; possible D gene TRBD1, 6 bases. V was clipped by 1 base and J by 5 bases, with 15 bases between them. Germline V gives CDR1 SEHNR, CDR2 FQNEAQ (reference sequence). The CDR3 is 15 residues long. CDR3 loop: CASSLEVSRGDEQYF. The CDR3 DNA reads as TGTGCCAGCAGCTTAGAGGTTTCCAGGGGCGACGAGCAGTACTTC.

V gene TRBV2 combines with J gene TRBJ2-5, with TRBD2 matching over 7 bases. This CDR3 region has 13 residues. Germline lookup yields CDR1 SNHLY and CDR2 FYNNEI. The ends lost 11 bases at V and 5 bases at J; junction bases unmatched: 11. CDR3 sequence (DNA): TGTGCCTCCCTGGGGGGGGTTCAGGAGACCCAGTACTTC. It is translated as CASLGGVQETQYF. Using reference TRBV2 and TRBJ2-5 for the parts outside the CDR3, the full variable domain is EPEVTQTPSHQVTQMGQEVILRCVPISNHLYFYWYRQILGQKVEFLVSFYNNEISEKSEIFDDQFSVERPDGSNFTLKIRSTKLEDSAMYFCASLGGVQETQYFGPGTRLLVL.

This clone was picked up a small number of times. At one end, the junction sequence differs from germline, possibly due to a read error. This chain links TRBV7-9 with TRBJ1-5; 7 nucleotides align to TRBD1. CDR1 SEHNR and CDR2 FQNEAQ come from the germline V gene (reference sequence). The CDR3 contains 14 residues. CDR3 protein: CSSSLVGQSKPQHF. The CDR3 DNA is TGTTCCAGCAGCTTAGTGGGACAGAGCAAGCCCCAGCATTTT. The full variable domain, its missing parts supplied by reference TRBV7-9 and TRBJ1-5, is DTGVSQNPRHKITKRGQNVTFRCDPISEHNRLYWYRQTLGQGPEFLTYFQNEAQLEKSRLLSDRFSAERPKGSFSTLEIQRTEQGDSAMYLCSSSLVGQSKPQHFGDGTRLSIL.

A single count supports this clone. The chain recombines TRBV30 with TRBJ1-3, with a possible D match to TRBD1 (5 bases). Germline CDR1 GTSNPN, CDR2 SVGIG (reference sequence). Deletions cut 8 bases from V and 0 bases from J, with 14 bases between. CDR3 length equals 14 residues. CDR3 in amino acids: CAGAHSHSGNTIYF. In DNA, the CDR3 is TGTGCCGGGGCCCATAGCCACTCTGGAAACACCATATATTTT.

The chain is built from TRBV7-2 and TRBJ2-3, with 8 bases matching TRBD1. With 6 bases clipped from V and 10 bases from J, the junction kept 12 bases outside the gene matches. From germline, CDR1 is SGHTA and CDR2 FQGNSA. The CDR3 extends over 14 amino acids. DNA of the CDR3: TGTGCCAGCAGACCGGACAGGGTGGCAGGGCCGCAGTATTTT. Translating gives CASRPDRVAGPQYF. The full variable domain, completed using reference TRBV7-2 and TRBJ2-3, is GAGVSQSPSNKVTEKGKDVELRCDPISGHTALYWYRQSLGQGLEFLIYFQGNSAPDKSGLPSDRFSAERTGGSVSTLTIQRTQQEDSAVYLCASRPDRVAGPQYFGPGTRLTVL.

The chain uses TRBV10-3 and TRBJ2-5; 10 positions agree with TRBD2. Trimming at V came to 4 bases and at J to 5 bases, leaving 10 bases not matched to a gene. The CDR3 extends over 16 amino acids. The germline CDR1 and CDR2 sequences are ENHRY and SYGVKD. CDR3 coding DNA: TGTGCCATCAGTGGGGCGAGCGGGGGGGCCGAGGAGACCCAGTACTTC. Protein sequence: CAISGASGGAEETQYF.

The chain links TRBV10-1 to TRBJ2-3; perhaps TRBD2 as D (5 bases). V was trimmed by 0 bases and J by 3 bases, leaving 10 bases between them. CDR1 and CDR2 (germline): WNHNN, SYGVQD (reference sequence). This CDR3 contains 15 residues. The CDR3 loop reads CASSESATGTDTQYF. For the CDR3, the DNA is TGCGCCAGCAGTGAGTCGGCTACGGGGACAGATACGCAGTATTTT.

In DNA, the CDR3 is TGTGCCAGCAGTTTGGGTAATCGGGCTGAAGCTTTCTTT. Protein: CASSLGNRAEAFF. The chain joins TRBV6-1 to TRBJ1-1; D not certain. Germline V gene lookup returns CDR1 MNHNS and CDR2 SASEGT. V was shortened by 5 bases and J by 6 bases, with 13 bases between the two germline ends. There are 13 residues in the CDR3.

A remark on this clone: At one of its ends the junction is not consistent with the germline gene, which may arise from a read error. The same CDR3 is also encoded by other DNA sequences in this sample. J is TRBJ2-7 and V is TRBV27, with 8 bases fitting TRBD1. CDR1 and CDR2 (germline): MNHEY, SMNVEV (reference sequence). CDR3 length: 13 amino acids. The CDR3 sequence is CASSQDRASEQYF. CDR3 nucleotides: TGCGCCAGCAGTCAGGACAGGGCATCCGAGCAGTACTTC.

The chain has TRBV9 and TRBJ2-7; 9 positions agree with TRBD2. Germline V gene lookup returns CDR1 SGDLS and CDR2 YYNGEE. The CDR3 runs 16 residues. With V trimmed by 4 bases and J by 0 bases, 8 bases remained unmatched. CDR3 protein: CASSPSGRLTSYEQYF. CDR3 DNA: TGTGCCAGCAGCCCGAGCGGGAGGCTCACCTCCTACGAGCAGTACTTC.

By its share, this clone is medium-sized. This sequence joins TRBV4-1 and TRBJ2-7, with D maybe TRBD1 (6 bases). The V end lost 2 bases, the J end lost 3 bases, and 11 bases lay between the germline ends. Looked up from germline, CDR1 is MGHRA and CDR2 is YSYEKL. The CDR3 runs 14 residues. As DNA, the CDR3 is TGCGCCAGCAGCCAACCGACGACAGGCTACGAGCAGTACTTC. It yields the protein CASSQPTTGYEQYF.

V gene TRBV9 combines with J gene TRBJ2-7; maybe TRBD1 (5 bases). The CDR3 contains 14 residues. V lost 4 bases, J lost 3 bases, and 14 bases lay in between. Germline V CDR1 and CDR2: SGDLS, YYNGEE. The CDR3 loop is CASSPGGHNYEQYF. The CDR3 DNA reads TGTGCCAGCAGCCCAGGTGGACACAACTACGAGCAGTACTTC.

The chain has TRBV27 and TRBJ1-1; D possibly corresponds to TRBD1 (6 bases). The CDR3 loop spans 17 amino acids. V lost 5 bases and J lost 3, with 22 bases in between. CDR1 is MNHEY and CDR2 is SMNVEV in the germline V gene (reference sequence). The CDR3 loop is CASSHNRGAKWDTEAFF. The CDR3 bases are TGTGCCAGCAGTCATAATCGGGGGGCGAAGTGGGACACTGAAGCTTTCTTT.

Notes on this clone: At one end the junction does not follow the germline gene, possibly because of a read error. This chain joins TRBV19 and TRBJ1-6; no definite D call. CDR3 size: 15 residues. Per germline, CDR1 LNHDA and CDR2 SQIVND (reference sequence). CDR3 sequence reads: CASRTLAGNNSPLRF. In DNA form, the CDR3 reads TGTGCCAGTAGGACCTTGGCGGGGAATAATTCACCCCTCCGCTTT.

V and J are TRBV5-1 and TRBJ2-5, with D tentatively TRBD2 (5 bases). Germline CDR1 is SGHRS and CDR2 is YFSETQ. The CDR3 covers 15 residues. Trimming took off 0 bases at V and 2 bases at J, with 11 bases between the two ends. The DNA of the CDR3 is TGCGCCAGCAGCTTGGAGGGAGTCAGTCAAGAGACCCAGTACTTC. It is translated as CASSLEGVSQETQYF.

Here the CDR3 reads CATLAVDTQYF. The CDR3 DNA follows: TGTGCCACCTTGGCGGTGGATACGCAGTATTTT. The chain carries TRBV10-3 and TRBJ2-3, with D unclear. Germline V CDR1 and CDR2: ENHRY, SYGVKD. The CDR3 has 11 residues. Deletions cut 10 bases from V and 6 bases from J, with 11 bases between.

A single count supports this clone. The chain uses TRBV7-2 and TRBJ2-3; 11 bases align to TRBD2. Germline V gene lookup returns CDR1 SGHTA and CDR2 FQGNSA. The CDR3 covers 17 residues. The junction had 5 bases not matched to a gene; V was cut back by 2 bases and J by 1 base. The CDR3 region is CASSLSPSGGRTDTQYF. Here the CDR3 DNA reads TGTGCCAGCAGCTTATCTCCTAGCGGGGGGCGCACAGATACGCAGTATTTT.

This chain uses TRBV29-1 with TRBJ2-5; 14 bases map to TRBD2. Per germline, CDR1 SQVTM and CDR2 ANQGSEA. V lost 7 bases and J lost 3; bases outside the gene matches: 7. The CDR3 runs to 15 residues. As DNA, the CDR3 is TGCAGCGCTGCCTTGACTAGCGGGAGGGAAGAGACCCAGTACTTC. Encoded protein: CSAALTSGREETQYF.

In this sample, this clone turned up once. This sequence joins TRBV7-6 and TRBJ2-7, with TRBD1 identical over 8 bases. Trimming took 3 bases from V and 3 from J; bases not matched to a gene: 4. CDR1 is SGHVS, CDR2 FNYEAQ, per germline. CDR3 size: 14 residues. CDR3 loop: CASSLGDRSYEQYF. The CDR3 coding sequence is TGTGCCAGCAGCTTGGGGGACAGGAGCTACGAGCAGTACTTC.

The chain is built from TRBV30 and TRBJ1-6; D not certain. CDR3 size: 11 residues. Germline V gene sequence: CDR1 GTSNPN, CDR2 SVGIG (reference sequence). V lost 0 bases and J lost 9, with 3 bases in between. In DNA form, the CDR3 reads TGTGCCTGGAGTGTCTCTTCACCCCTCCACTTT. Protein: CAWSVSSPLHF.

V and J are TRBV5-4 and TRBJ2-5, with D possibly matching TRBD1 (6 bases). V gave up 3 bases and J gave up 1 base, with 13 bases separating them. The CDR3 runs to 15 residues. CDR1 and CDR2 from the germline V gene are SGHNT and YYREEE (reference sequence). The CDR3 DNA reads TGTGCCAGCAGCTCACTACAGGGTGCCCAAGAGACCCAGTACTTC. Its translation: CASSSLQGAQETQYF. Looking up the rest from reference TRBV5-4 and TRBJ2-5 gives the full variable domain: ETGVTQSPTHLIKTRGQQVTLRCSSQSGHNTVSWYQQALGQGPQFIFQYYREEENGRGNFPPRFSGLQFPNYSSELNVNALELDDSALYLCASSSLQGAQETQYFGPGTRLLVL.

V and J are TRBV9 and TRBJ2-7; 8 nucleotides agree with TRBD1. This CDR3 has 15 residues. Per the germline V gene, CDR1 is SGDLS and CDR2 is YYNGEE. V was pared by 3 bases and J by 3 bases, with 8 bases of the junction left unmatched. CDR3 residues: CASSATGGSHYEQYF. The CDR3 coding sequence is TGTGCCAGCAGCGCAACAGGGGGGTCACACTACGAGCAGTACTTC.

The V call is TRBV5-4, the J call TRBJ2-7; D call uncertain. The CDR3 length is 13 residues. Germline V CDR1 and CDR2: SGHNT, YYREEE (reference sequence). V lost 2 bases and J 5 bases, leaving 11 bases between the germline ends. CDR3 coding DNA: TGTGCCAGCAGCTTTACTACTGAAGACGAGCAGTACTTC. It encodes CASSFTTEDEQYF.

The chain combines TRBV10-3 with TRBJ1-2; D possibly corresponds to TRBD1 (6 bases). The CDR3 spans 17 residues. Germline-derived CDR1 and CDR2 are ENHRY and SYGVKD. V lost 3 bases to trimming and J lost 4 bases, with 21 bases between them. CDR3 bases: TGTGCCATCAGTGACCCGGGATCGACAGGATTTCTCTATGGCTACACCTTC. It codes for CAISDPGSTGFLYGYTF.